The T cell receptor beta chain under discussion was sequenced for a study of cytomegalovirus exposure and HLA in healthy donors. Background on the study: One earlier analysis, a look at 200 million or so T cells, found some 120 million unique TCR beta sequences. The study, taken as a whole, reports: Most of the TCR beta V segments (in an earlier analysis) were productive either about 87% or about 30% of the time. Analysis was carried out at a later point, and it linked a missense DCLRE1C variant to TCR beta V- and J-gene trimming.

To note about this clone: What it recognizes is unknown.

13 Jbeta primers and 60 Vbeta primers were used for the PCR. Some clones are missing from TCRdb's copy, which holds only in-frame ones; the method was immunoSEQ multiplex PCR. The table lists over 110,000 clones, 82% of them singletons. Healthy individuals who donated bone marrow served as the donors. Trimming stripped 5 bases from V and 4 bases from J, with 18 bases between. CDR1 is KGHSH, CDR2 LQKENI, per germline. This CDR3 comprises 15 residues. The source is a male donor in good health and CMV-seronegative. What was sequenced was PBMCs. The chain has TRBV18 and TRBJ2-7; TRBD2 is a possible D gene (5 bases). CDR3 in amino acids: CASSRARDTSYEQYF. Here the CDR3 DNA reads TGTGCCAGCTCAAGGGCCCGGGATACAAGTTACGAGCAGTACTTC. Based on the CDR3 plus reference TRBV18 and TRBJ2-7, the full variable domain is NAGVMQNPRHLVRRRGQEARLRCSPMKGHSHVYWYRQLPEEGLKFMVYLQKENIIDESGMPKERFSAEFPKEGPSILRIQQVVRGDSAAYFCASSRARDTSYEQYFGPGTRLTVT.